Given below is one T cell receptor beta chain in context. Its specificity is not known. The entry originates in a study of identical twins. General observations from the study: Fewer insertions characterized abundant cord blood beta clonotypes, whereas memory repertoires showed none. Zero-insertion analyses could be partly confounded by invariant MAIT and iNKT cells.

V was trimmed by 4 bases and J by 3 bases, leaving 14 bases between them. CDR3 length: 14 amino acids. Germline V lookup: CDR1 SGHTS, CDR2 YDEGEE. Healthy Caucasian individuals made up all the donors. Template switching added a universal primer site; cDNA carried unique molecular identifiers. TCRdb ran MiXCR on the 5' RACE reads and lists one entry per CDR3 protein. The sample lists approximately 220,000 distinct CDR3 sequences; roughly a tenth were seen once. The V call is TRBV5-8, the J call TRBJ2-7; D is ambiguous. The origin of this receptor is a young woman in good health. Sequencing used memory (CD45RO+) T cells sorted from blood. The DNA for the CDR3 is TGTGCCAGCAGCCATACCGGGTCCGGCTACGAGCAGTACTTC. It encodes CASSHTGSGYEQYF.